Listed below are T cell receptor beta chains from one sample, sequenced in a study of T cells in Graves' hyperthyroidism and ophthalmopathy. Each CDR3 protein is one row after TCRdb ran MiXCR on the multiplex PCR reads. The sample lists approximately 300,000 distinct CDR3 sequences, more than 15% occurring once. The sample was blood. The source of these receptors is an older woman with Graves' ophthalmopathy. Each CDR3 is given with its conserved first and last residue. A D gene is named only where the DNA matches it firmly. Size is stated for part of the rows, as once, few or many counts, or as a class when the clone is expanded.

DNA,CDR3,J,size,V,D
TGCAGTGCTAGCGAGTTTCGGGGCGGGGAGCTGTTTTTT,CSASEFRGGELFF,TRBJ2-2,NA,TRBV20-1,NA
TGTGCCAGCAGCCCGAGAGTTAAAGGGAAGGGGGCAGGGACAGATACGCAGTATTTT,CASSPRVKGKGAGTDTQYF,TRBJ2-3,many,TRBV11-2,TRBD1
TGTGCCAGCAGCTTTAGAGGAAACACCATATATTTT,CASSFRGNTIYF,TRBJ1-3,many,TRBV7-2,NA
TGTGCCAGCCAACAGGGATTAGCTGAAGCTTTCTTT,CASQQGLAEAFF,TRBJ1-1,few,TRBV18,NA
TGTGCCAGCAGCCAAGACAAGGGGACAGTCGGCTACACCTTC,CASSQDKGTVGYTF,TRBJ1-2,NA,TRBV4-2,TRBD1
TGTGCCAGCAGTTACCAGCGGGGGGCCGGGGAGCTGTTTTTT,CASSYQRGAGELFF,TRBJ2-2,many,TRBV6-1,TRBD2
TGCAGTGCTGGGACTAGCGGGGGGGCAGAGACCCAGTACTTC,CSAGTSGGAETQYF,TRBJ2-5,NA,TRBV20-1,TRBD2
TGCAGCGTTGAAAGGGATATGGGCACTGAAGCTTTCTTT,CSVERDMGTEAFF,TRBJ1-1,NA,TRBV29-1,NA
TGCAGTGCTAGGGACAGGGTGATTAGCACAGATACGCAGTATTTT,CSARDRVISTDTQYF,TRBJ2-3,many,TRBV20-1,TRBD1
TGCAGTGCCATGGACACAGGACACGGGGTCGACGAGCAGTACTTC,CSAMDTGHGVDEQYF,TRBJ2-7,NA,TRBV20-1,NA
TGTGCCAGCAGTTTGAGGCAGGGTCCCACCGGGGAGCTGTTTTTT,CASSLRQGPTGELFF,TRBJ2-2,many,TRBV12-3/TRBV12-4,NA
TGTGCCATCAGTGACAGTCGGACAGGGGGCTCGGGTGAGCAGTTCTTC,CAISDSRTGGSGEQFF,TRBJ2-1,NA,TRBV10-3,TRBD1
TGTGCCAGCAGCGGAAAGATCGGGAGTCGCACAGATACGCAGTATTTT,CASSGKIGSRTDTQYF,TRBJ2-3,many,TRBV6-1,NA
TGTGCCAGCAGCTTTAGTGACGATGAGCAGTTCTTC,CASSFSDDEQFF,TRBJ2-1,NA,TRBV11-3,NA
TGTGCCAGCAGCCCGAGACAGGGAGCTGCTCAGCCCCAGCATTTT,CASSPRQGAAQPQHF,TRBJ1-5,many,TRBV12-3/TRBV12-4,TRBD1
TGTGCCAGCAGCTTAGAGGCGGGGATTGGTGGCTACACCTTC,CASSLEAGIGGYTF,TRBJ1-2,many,TRBV7-2,NA
TGTGCCATCAGTGAGGTTGTCGAGCAGTACTTC,CAISEVVEQYF,TRBJ2-7,many,TRBV10-3,NA
TGTGCCAGCAGTGATGGGCAGGTCGTAAGCTCACCCCTCCACTTT,CASSDGQVVSSPLHF,TRBJ1-6,many,TRBV2,NA
TGTGCCAGCAGCACGGGACAGGGAGGACACGAGCGGTACTTC,CASSTGQGGHERYF,TRBJ2-7,NA,TRBV9,TRBD1
TGTGCCAGCAGTTTCAGGACTAGCGGGCCAAGCTCCTACAATGAGCAGTTCTTC,CASSFRTSGPSSYNEQFF,TRBJ2-1,many,TRBV6-2/TRBV6-3,TRBD2
TGTGCCAGCAGCTTAGTCGGGACTAGCGTATACGAGCAGTACTTC,CASSLVGTSVYEQYF,TRBJ2-7,many,TRBV7-6,TRBD2
TGTGCCAGTAGTAGGACAGGGCGATTAGGGGAGACCCAGTACTTC,CASSRTGRLGETQYF,TRBJ2-5,NA,TRBV19,TRBD1
TGTGCCAGCAGCCAAGAGAAATGGAGGGCGGCGAACACCGGGGAGCTGTTTTTT,CASSQEKWRAANTGELFF,TRBJ2-2,many,TRBV3-1,NA
TGTGCCAGCAGCTTAGCCTGGACCGGGACTAGCGACTACGAGCAGTACTTC,CASSLAWTGTSDYEQYF,TRBJ2-7,many,TRBV7-9,TRBD2
TGTGCCGGAAACCTTATGAACACTGAAGCTTTCTTT,CAGNLMNTEAFF,TRBJ1-1,many,TRBV7-2,NA
TGTGCCAGCAGCTTGCTTGGCAGCTCAAACTCCTACGAGCAGTACTTC,CASSLLGSSNSYEQYF,TRBJ2-7,few,TRBV5-6,NA
TGTGCCAGCAGACCGACTAGCACAGATACGCAGTATTTT,CASRPTSTDTQYF,TRBJ2-3,many,TRBV12-3/TRBV12-4,NA